This T cell receptor (beta chain) originates from a study of T cell repertoires in cytomegalovirus infection. Study summary: The public TCR beta signatures pointed to both CMV infection and matching HLA type.

This clonotype showed up just a few times. No antigen is known for it. This CDR3 region has 16 residues. From germline, CDR1 is SEHNR and CDR2 FQNEAQ (reference sequence). The ends were cut back, 4 bases at V and 0 bases at J, with 12 bases in the middle. Each CDR3 protein is one row after TCRdb ran MiXCR on the reads. The repertoire holds roughly 990,000 distinct CDR3 sequences, with around 31% as singletons. Material: cultured CD8+ T cells from PBMCs, obtained from culture after CMV antigen stimulation. The receptor comes from a human donor in good health (CMV status not recorded). Some clones in this sample may be carry-over from other donors' samples. This chain uses TRBV7-9 with TRBJ2-2; perhaps TRBD1 as D (5 bases). Written as DNA, the CDR3 is TGTGCCAGCAGCTCGGACACGATCGCGAACACCGGGGAGCTGTTTTTT. Translation gives CASSSDTIANTGELFF.